The sequence of this T cell receptor (beta chain) was determined in a study of shared clonotypes between healthy human individuals. The naive CD8 fraction comprised CD45RO-negative cells positively selected for CCR7 and excluded terminally differentiated effector memory CD45RA+ cells. Trimming took off 4 bases at V and 3 bases at J, with 17 bases between the two ends. Looked up from germline, CDR1 is SGHNT and CDR2 is YYREEE (reference sequence). The length of the CDR3 is 15 residues. The table came from immunoSEQ multiplex PCR; TCRdb's copy has only in-frame clones and leaves some out. The sample lists over 2,000,000 clones, 90% to 95% occurring once.

The chain uses TRBV5-4 and TRBJ2-7, with D possibly being TRBD1 or TRBD2 (5 bases each). The sequence came from a man aged 18 to 35 in good health. Some clones in this sample may be carry-over from other donors' samples. The sample taken for sequencing was naive CD8+ T cells from PBMCs. CDR3 protein: CASSGRDPPFYEQYF. For the CDR3, the DNA is TGTGCCAGCAGCGGACGGGACCCACCCTTCTACGAGCAGTACTTC.